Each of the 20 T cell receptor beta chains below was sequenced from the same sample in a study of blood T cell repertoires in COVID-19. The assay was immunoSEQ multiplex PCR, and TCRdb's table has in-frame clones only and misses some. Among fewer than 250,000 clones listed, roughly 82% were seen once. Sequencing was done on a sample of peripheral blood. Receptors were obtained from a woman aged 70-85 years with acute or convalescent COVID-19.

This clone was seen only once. CDR3 residues: CASSSGTSRSPLHF. CDR3 DNA: TGTGCCAGCAGTTCAGGGACTTCGCGGTCACCCCTCCACTTT. The gene calls are TRBV6-5 and TRBJ1-6, with D maybe TRBD1 (5 bases). V lost 4 bases and J lost 10, with 14 bases in between. Germline V gene sequence: CDR1 MNHEY, CDR2 SVGAGI. The CDR3 is 14 amino acids.

CDR3 nucleotides: TGCGCCAGCAGCCCTAAAGGGGTCTACAATGAGCAGTTCTTC. It encodes CASSPKGVYNEQFF. The chain couples TRBV5-1 to TRBJ2-1; D may be TRBD1 (5 bases). The germline V and J ends were trimmed by 4 bases and 3 bases, with 11 bases remaining between them. In germline, CDR1 is SGHRS, CDR2 YFSETQ. The CDR3 runs 14 residues. Together with reference TRBV5-1 and TRBJ2-1, the CDR3 gives the full variable domain: KAGVTQTPRYLIKTRGQQVTLSCSPISGHRSVSWYQQTPGQGLQFLFEYFSETQRNKGNFPGRFSGRQFSNSRSEMNVSTLELGDSALYLCASSPKGVYNEQFFGPGTRLTVL.

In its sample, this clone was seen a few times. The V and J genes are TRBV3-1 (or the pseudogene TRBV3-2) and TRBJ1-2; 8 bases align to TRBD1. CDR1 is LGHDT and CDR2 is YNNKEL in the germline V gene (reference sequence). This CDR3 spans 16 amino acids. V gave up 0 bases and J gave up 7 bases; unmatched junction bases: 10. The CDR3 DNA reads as TGTGCCAGCAGCCAAGAAAGCGGGACAGGACCTAGTGGCTACACCTTC. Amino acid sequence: CASSQESGTGPSGYTF.

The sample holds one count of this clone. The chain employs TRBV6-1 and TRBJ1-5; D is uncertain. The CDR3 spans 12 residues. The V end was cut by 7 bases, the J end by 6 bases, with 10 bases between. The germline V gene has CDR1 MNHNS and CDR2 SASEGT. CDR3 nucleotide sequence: TGTGCCAGCACCCGAAGTAGTCAGCCCCAGCATTTT. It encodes CASTRSSQPQHF.

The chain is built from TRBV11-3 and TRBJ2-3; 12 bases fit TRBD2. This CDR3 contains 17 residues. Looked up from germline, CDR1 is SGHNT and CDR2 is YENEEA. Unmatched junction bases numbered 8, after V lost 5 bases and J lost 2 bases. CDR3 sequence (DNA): TGTGCCAGCAGCAAACTAGCGGGGGGCCATATCACAGATACGCAGTATTTT. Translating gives CASSKLAGGHITDTQYF.

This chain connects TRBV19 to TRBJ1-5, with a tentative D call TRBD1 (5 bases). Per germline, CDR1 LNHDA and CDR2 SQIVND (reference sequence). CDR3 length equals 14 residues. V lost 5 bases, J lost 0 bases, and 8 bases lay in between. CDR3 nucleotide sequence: TGTGCCAGTAGTTTACAGGATAGCAATCAGCCCCAGCATTTT. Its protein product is CASSLQDSNQPQHF.

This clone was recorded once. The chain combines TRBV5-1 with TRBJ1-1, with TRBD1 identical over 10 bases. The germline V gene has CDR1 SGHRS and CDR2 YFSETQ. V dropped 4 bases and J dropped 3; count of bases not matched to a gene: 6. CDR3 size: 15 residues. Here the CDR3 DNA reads TGCGCCAGCAGCCCCCTCGGGACAGGGGACACTGAAGCTTTCTTT. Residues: CASSPLGTGDTEAFF.

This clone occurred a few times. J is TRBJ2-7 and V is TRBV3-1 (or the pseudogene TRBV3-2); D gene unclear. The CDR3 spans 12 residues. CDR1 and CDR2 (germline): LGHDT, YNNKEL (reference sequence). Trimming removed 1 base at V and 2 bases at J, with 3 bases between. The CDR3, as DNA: TGTGCCAGCAGCCAAGCTACCTACGAGCAGTACTTC. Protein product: CASSQATYEQYF.

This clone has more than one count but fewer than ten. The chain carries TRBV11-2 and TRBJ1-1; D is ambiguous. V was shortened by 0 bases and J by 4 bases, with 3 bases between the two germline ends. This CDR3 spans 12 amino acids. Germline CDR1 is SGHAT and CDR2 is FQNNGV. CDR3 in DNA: TGTGCCAGCAGCTTAGACCTCACTGAAGCTTTCTTT. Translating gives CASSLDLTEAFF.

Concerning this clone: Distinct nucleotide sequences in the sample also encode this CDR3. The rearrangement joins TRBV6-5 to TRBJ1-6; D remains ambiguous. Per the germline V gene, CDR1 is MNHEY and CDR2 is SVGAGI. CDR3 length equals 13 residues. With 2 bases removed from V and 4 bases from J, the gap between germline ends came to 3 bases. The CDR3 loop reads CASSYAYNSPLHF. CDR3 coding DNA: TGTGCCAGCAGTTACGCGTATAATTCACCCCTCCACTTT.

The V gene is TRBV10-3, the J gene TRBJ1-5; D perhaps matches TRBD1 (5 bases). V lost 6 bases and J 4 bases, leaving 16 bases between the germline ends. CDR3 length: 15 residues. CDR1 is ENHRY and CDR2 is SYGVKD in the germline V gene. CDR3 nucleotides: TGTGCCATCAGAGGTGCCAGGGAAGGGAATCAGCCCCAGCATTTT. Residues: CAIRGAREGNQPQHF.

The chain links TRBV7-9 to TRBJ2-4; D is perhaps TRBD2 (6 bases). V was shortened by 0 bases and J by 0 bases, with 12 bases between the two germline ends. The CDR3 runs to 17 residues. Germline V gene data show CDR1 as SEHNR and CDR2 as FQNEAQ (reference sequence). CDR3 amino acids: CASSLAGGIVAKNIQYF. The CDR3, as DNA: TGTGCCAGCAGCTTAGCCGGGGGAATAGTAGCCAAAAACATTCAGTACTTC.

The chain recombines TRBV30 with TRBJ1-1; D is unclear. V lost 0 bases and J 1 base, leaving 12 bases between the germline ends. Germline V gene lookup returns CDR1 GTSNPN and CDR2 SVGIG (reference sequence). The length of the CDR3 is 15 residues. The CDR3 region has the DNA TGTGCCTGGAGTGTACGAGGGAACACGAACACTGAAGCTTTCTTT. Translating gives CAWSVRGNTNTEAFF.

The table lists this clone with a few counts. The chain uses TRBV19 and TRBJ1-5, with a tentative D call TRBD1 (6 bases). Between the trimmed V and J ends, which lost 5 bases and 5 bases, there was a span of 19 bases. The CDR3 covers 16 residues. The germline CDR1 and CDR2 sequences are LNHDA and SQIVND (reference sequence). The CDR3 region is CASSAPLRAGDQPQHF. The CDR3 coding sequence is TGTGCCAGTAGTGCACCTCTCAGGGCAGGGGATCAGCCCCAGCATTTT.

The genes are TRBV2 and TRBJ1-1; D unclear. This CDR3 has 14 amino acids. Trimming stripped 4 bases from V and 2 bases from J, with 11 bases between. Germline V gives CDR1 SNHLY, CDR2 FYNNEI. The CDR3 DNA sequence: TGTGCCAGCAGTGCATGGGCAGTTAACACTGAAGCTTTCTTT. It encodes CASSAWAVNTEAFF.

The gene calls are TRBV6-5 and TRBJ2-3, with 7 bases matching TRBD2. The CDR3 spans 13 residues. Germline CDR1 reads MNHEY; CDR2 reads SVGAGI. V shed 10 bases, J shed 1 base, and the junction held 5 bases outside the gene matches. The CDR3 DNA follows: TGTGCCACTACCCGGGGGGGCACAGATACGCAGTATTTT. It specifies CATTRGGTDTQYF.

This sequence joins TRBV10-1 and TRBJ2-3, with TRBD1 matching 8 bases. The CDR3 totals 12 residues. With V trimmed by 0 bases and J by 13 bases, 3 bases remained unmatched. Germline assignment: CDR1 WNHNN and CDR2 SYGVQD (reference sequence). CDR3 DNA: TGCGCCAGCAGTGAGTCAACAGGGGGGAAGTATTTT. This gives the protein CASSESTGGKYF.

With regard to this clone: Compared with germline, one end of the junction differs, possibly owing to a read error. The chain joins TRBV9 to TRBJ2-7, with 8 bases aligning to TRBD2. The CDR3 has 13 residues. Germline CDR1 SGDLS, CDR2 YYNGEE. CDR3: CASSVDVSGAKNF. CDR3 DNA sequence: TGTGCCAGCAGCGTAGATGTTAGCGGGGCTAAGAACTTC.

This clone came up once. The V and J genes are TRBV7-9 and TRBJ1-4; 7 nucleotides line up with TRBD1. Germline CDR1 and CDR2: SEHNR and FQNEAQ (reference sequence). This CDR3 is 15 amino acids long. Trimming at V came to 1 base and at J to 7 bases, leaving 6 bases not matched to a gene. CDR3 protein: CASSLVRGRIEKLFF. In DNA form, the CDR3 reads TGTGCCAGCAGCTTAGTTAGGGGGCGTATTGAAAAACTGTTTTTT.

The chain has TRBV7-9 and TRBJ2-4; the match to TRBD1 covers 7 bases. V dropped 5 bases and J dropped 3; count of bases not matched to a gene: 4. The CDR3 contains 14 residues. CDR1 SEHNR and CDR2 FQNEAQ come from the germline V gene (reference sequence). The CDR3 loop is CASSPWDSKNIQYF. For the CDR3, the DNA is TGTGCCAGCAGCCCCTGGGACAGCAAAAACATTCAGTACTTC. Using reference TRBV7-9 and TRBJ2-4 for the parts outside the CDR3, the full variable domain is DTGVSQNPRHKITKRGQNVTFRCDPISEHNRLYWYRQTLGQGPEFLTYFQNEAQLEKSRLLSDRFSAERPKGSFSTLEIQRTEQGDSAMYLCASSPWDSKNIQYFGAGTRLSVL.